These 32 T cell receptor beta chains were all obtained from the same sample, sequenced in a study of T cells after posttransplantation cyclophosphamide. Cyclophosphamide on days +3 and +4 followed busulfan-fludarabine conditioning and a marrow graft. Assay: immunoSEQ multiplex PCR; the TCRdb copy retains only in-frame clones and omits some. This sample has around 12,000 clones; approximately 2% occur once, and the top ten carry about a sixth. The sample here was PBMCs, taken after allogeneic stem cell transplant with posttransplant cyclophosphamide. Source of these receptors: a male patient aged 30 to 40 who received an allogeneic stem cell transplant from a related donor, was CMV-positive, and had no GVHD. Some T cells may possibly be graft donor cells.

Sample share makes this clone medium-sized. The chain links TRBV2 to TRBJ2-7; TRBD1 aligns across 8 bases. The J segment lost 7 bases and the V segment lost 7 bases, leaving 15 bases of the junction unmatched. The germline V gene encodes CDR1 SNHLY and CDR2 FYNNEI. There are 15 residues in the CDR3. Here the CDR3 reads CASTREGQAWLEQYF. As DNA, the CDR3 is TGTGCCAGCACCCGCGAGGGACAGGCCTGGCTGGAGCAGTACTTC. The whole variable domain, remainder taken from reference TRBV2 and TRBJ2-7, is EPEVTQTPSHQVTQMGQEVILRCVPISNHLYFYWYRQILGQKVEFLVSFYNNEISEKSEIFDDQFSVERPDGSNFTLKIRSTKLEDSAMYFCASTREGQAWLEQYFGPGTRLTVT.

The V and J genes are TRBV7-9 and TRBJ1-4; TRBD1 might be the D (5 bases). In germline, CDR1 is SEHNR, CDR2 FQNEAQ (reference sequence). The length of the CDR3 is 14 residues. With 3 bases removed from V and 4 bases from J, the gap between germline ends came to 9 bases. In nucleotides, the CDR3 is TGTGCCAGCAGCTTTACAGGATTTAATGAAAAACTGTTTTTT. Protein sequence: CASSFTGFNEKLFF.

This clone was seen a few times. The chain couples TRBV5-1 to TRBJ2-1; D may be TRBD2 (6 bases). V was pared by 0 bases and J by 2 bases, with 12 bases between. Germline V CDR1 and CDR2: SGHRS, YFSETQ. CDR3 length equals 16 residues. CDR3 sequence reads: CASSLVTGETYNEQFF. Written as DNA, the CDR3 is TGCGCCAGCAGCTTGGTCACGGGAGAAACCTACAATGAGCAGTTCTTC.

The chain has TRBV9 and TRBJ2-3; 8 bases match TRBD2. The CDR3 is made up of 17 amino acids. J gave up 3 bases and V 3 bases, and 12 bases lay outside the gene matches. Germline loops: CDR1 SGDLS, CDR2 YYNGEE. The CDR3 loop is CASSAQPGLGGTDTQYF. The CDR3 DNA is TGTGCCAGCAGCGCCCAGCCGGGACTAGGGGGGACAGATACGCAGTATTTT.

The chain uses TRBV18 and TRBJ2-3; D possibly corresponds to TRBD2 (5 bases). The CDR3 totals 13 residues. Germline V CDR1 and CDR2: KGHSH, LQKENI. Trimming removed 6 bases at V and 6 bases at J, with 13 bases between. DNA for the CDR3: TGTGCCAGCTCCCTGGGTACGGGGGATACGCAGTATTTT. Protein sequence: CASSLGTGDTQYF.

There are a few counts of this clone. The V gene is TRBV5-8, the J gene TRBJ2-1; D call uncertain. Trimming shortened V by 0 bases and J by 8 bases, and 3 bases separated the two germline ends. CDR1 SGHTS and CDR2 YDEGEE come from the germline V gene. The CDR3 sequence is 11 residues long. Written as DNA, the CDR3 is TGTGCCAGCAGCTTGGCGTATGAGCAGTTCTTC. It yields the protein CASSLAYEQFF.

The table lists this clone with a few counts. The chain has TRBV13 and TRBJ2-5; the match to TRBD2 covers 10 bases. The CDR3 has 16 residues. Germline values: CDR1 PRHDT, CDR2 FYEKMQ (reference sequence). Trimming at V came to 2 bases and at J to 1 base, leaving 4 bases not matched to a gene. DNA of the CDR3: TGTGCCAGCAGCTTATCGGCTAGCGGGAGCCAAGAGACCCAGTACTTC. It yields the protein CASSLSASGSQETQYF. The full variable domain, in which reference TRBV13 and TRBJ2-5 provide the parts outside the CDR3, is AAGVIQSPRHLIKEKRETATLKCYPIPRHDTVYWYQQGPGQDPQFLISFYEKMQSDKGSIPDRFSAQQFSDYHSELNMSSLELGDSALYFCASSLSASGSQETQYFGPGTRLLVL.

A few counts support this clone. The chain is built from TRBV18 and TRBJ1-1, with a tentative D call TRBD1 (5 bases). Germline CDR1 and CDR2: KGHSH and LQKENI. The V gene lost 3 bases and the J gene lost 0 bases, with 5 bases spanning the gap. The length of the CDR3 is 13 residues. The DNA for the CDR3 is TGTGCCAGCTCACCGACAGTGAACACTGAAGCTTTCTTT. Its protein is CASSPTVNTEAFF.

This clone has just a few counts. The V and J genes are TRBV7-3 and TRBJ1-1; 7 positions agree with TRBD1. There are 13 residues in the CDR3. V was pared by 5 bases and J by 0 bases, with 0 bases of the junction left unmatched. Per the germline V gene, CDR1 is SGHTA and CDR2 is FQGTGA. In DNA, the CDR3 is TGTGCCAGCAGCGGACAGGTGAACACTGAAGCTTTCTTT. This translates into CASSGQVNTEAFF.

The gene calls are TRBV18 and TRBJ1-2; D gene ambiguous. Germline V gene data show CDR1 as KGHSH and CDR2 as LQKENI. Trimming pared 2 bases from V and 4 bases from J, leaving 8 bases between. The CDR3 consists of 13 residues. DNA for the CDR3: TGTGCCAGCTCACCAAACAGTCTCTATGGCTACACCTTC. Its translation: CASSPNSLYGYTF.

This clone was observed a handful of times. The rearrangement uses TRBV15 and TRBJ1-5, with TRBD1 matching 10 bases. The CDR3 length is 17 residues. The germline V gene encodes CDR1 LNHNV and CDR2 YYDKDF (reference sequence). Trimming took 0 bases from V and 5 from J; bases not matched to a gene: 7. CDR3: CATSRERGQGLHQPQHF. The CDR3 region has the DNA TGTGCCACCAGCAGAGAAAGGGGACAGGGGCTTCATCAGCCCCAGCATTTT.

V usage is TRBV5-5 and J usage is TRBJ1-1, with D unresolved. V was trimmed by 4 bases and J by 1 base, leaving 8 bases between them. The V gene's germline CDR1 is SGHKS and CDR2 YYEKEE (reference sequence). The CDR3 covers 13 residues. The chain's CDR3 is CASSRVRNTEAFF. The CDR3 coding sequence is TGTGCCAGCAGCCGGGTTAGGAACACTGAAGCTTTCTTT.

The V gene is TRBV6-4, the J gene TRBJ2-5, with TRBD2 as a possible D gene (5 bases). The J call may be incorrect, as the DNA end agrees better with TRBJ2-7. Germline CDR1 is MRHNA and CDR2 is SNTAGT. CDR3 length equals 15 residues. As DNA, the CDR3 is TGTGCCAGCAGTGTAGAAGCGGAGGCCGTCTACGAGCAGTACTTC. It translates to CASSVEAEAVYEQYF.

The sample holds a few counts of this clone. V usage is TRBV5-1 and J usage is TRBJ2-7; 14 nucleotides match TRBD2. This CDR3 is built from 16 residues. Germline CDR1 SGHRS, CDR2 YFSETQ. V lost 5 bases and J lost 7; bases outside the gene matches: 11. CDR3 bases: TGCGCCAGCAGTTTCGGGACTAGCGGGAGTTGGTGGGAGCAGTACTTC. Translating gives CASSFGTSGSWWEQYF.

This clone has more than one count but fewer than ten. This chain links TRBV5-1 with TRBJ1-2, with TRBD1 matching 11 bases. The V segment lost 7 bases and the J segment 6 bases; nucleotides outside the gene matches: 14. The length of the CDR3 is 16 residues. In germline, CDR1 is SGHRS, CDR2 YFSETQ. The CDR3 loop is CASASGTGGTRNGYTF. CDR3 in DNA: TGCGCCAGCGCTTCCGGGACAGGGGGGACTAGGAATGGCTACACCTTC.

This clone was counted between two and nine times. The chain employs TRBV6-4 and TRBJ2-7, with unresolved D. V was cut by 6 bases and J by 6 bases, with 12 bases left in between. Germline CDR1 reads MRHNA; CDR2 reads SNTAGT. The CDR3 totals 12 residues. The CDR3 sequence is CASSPLGVEQYF. CDR3 nucleotide sequence: TGTGCCAGCAGCCCCCTTGGAGTCGAGCAGTACTTC.

This clone has only a few counts. The chain links TRBV7-8 to TRBJ2-3; D gene ambiguous. Trimming shortened V by 1 base and J by 5 bases, and 4 bases separated the two germline ends. Germline V gives CDR1 SGHVS, CDR2 FQNEAQ. The CDR3 is made up of 12 amino acids. The CDR3 nucleotides are TGTGCCAGCAGCTTAGGAGTAGATACGCAGTATTTT. Amino acid sequence: CASSLGVDTQYF.

J is TRBJ2-7 and V is TRBV19; D is undetermined. Between the trimmed V and J ends, which lost 6 bases and 0 bases, there was a span of 15 bases. CDR3 length equals 15 residues. Germline values: CDR1 LNHDA, CDR2 SQIVND (reference sequence). Here the CDR3 DNA reads TGTGCCAGTAGGTTTGAGGCCACCTACTCCTACGAGCAGTACTTC. Translation gives CASRFEATYSYEQYF.

The CDR3: CASSPQGWGPTEAFF. In DNA form, the CDR3 reads TGTGCCAGCAGCCCACAGGGTTGGGGGCCCACTGAAGCTTTCTTT. This chain joins TRBV7-3 and TRBJ1-1; a possible D gene is TRBD1 (6 bases). Trimming removed 5 bases at V and 4 bases at J, with 17 bases between. CDR1 SGHTA and CDR2 FQGTGA come from the germline V gene. The CDR3 runs 15 residues.

This clone has just a few counts. The rearrangement links TRBV7-8 to TRBJ1-2; 7 bases match TRBD1. The germline V gene has CDR1 SGHVS and CDR2 FQNEAQ. Germline trimming cut 5 bases from V and 6 bases from J; bases unmatched to any gene: 9. This CDR3 has 14 amino acids. CDR3 nucleotide sequence: TGTGCCAGCAGCCTGACAGGGATGTCGGATGGCTACACCTTC. Translation: CASSLTGMSDGYTF.

There are a few counts of this clone. V and J are TRBV10-3 and TRBJ1-5, with D perhaps matching TRBD1 (6 bases). Germline CDR1 is ENHRY and CDR2 is SYGVKD. V lost 10 bases and J 3 bases, leaving 16 bases between the germline ends. The CDR3 spans 14 residues. The CDR3 protein is CATKIQGSNQPQHF. DNA of the CDR3: TGTGCCACCAAAATCCAGGGGTCCAATCAGCCCCAGCATTTT.

The chain combines TRBV11-2 with TRBJ2-7; 9 nucleotides align to TRBD1. The V gene's germline CDR1 is SGHAT and CDR2 FQNNGV. With V trimmed by 5 bases and J by 0 bases, 5 bases remained unmatched. CDR3 size: 15 residues. This CDR3 is CASSTGDRDSYEQYF. The CDR3 nucleotides are TGTGCCAGCAGCACAGGGGACAGGGACTCCTACGAGCAGTACTTC.

The chain has TRBV7-3 and TRBJ1-3; unclear D gene. The CDR3 runs 14 residues. Germline lookup yields CDR1 SGHTA and CDR2 FQGTGA. V gave up 2 bases and J gave up 2 bases, with 7 bases separating them. The CDR3 spells CASSLGEAGNTIYF. The CDR3 coding sequence is TGTGCCAGCAGCTTAGGAGAAGCTGGAAACACCATATATTTT.

This clone was counted only a few times. The V gene is TRBV4-2, the J gene TRBJ2-1, with 9 bases fitting TRBD2. J lost 6 bases, V lost 4 bases, and 10 bases had no gene match. CDR3 size: 16 residues. The germline gives CDR1 LGHNA, CDR2 YNFKEQ. For the CDR3, the DNA is TGTGCCAGCAGCCCCAACTCGGTAGCGGGAGTCAATGAGCAGTTCTTC. It encodes CASSPNSVAGVNEQFF.

V and J are TRBV5-6 and TRBJ1-1, with D maybe TRBD1 (5 bases). This CDR3 comprises 14 residues. V lost 3 bases to trimming and J lost 3 bases, with 12 bases between them. Germline V gene lookup returns CDR1 SGHDT and CDR2 YYEEEE. CDR3 loop: CASSSFRDYTEAFF. The DNA for the CDR3 is TGTGCCAGCAGCTCTTTCCGGGACTACACTGAAGCTTTCTTT.

This clone was found a few times. The gene calls are TRBV18 and TRBJ2-2, with D tentatively TRBD2 (6 bases). V gave up 0 bases and J gave up 7 bases, with 18 bases separating them. The CDR3 runs to 17 residues. Germline CDR1 reads KGHSH; CDR2 reads LQKENI. The CDR3 spells CASSPPWTENGGGELFF. As DNA, the CDR3 is TGTGCCAGCTCACCACCCTGGACCGAGAACGGGGGCGGGGAGCTGTTTTTT.

This clone has a handful of counts. V is TRBV7-8 and J is TRBJ2-7; 10 bases map to TRBD2. From germline, CDR1 is SGHVS and CDR2 FQNEAQ. With V trimmed by 2 bases and J by 3 bases, 4 bases remained unmatched. The CDR3 length is 15 residues. The CDR3 region is CASSLQQRGGYEQYF. DNA for the CDR3: TGTGCCAGCAGCTTACAGCAGCGGGGGGGCTACGAGCAGTACTTC.

The chain couples TRBV6-5 to TRBJ2-7; 8 bases match TRBD1. CDR3 length equals 15 residues. The germline V gene encodes CDR1 MNHEY and CDR2 SVGAGI. With 6 bases clipped from V and 3 bases from J, the junction kept 10 bases outside the gene matches. The CDR3 here is CASSAGGAGLYEQYF. For the CDR3, the DNA is TGTGCCAGCAGCGCAGGGGGCGCAGGTCTCTACGAGCAGTACTTC.

The J gene is TRBJ1-5, the V gene TRBV28; 7 positions agree with TRBD1. CDR3 size: 16 residues. J was trimmed by 3 bases and V by 6 bases; bases with no gene match: 11. Germline V gene data show CDR1 as MDHEN and CDR2 as SYDVKM. The CDR3 region is CASSLTRTGLNQPQHF. CDR3 nucleotide sequence: TGTGCCAGCAGCCTCACGCGGACAGGCCTCAATCAGCCCCAGCATTTT.

The table lists this clone with a few counts. The V and J genes are TRBV7-3 and TRBJ2-2; possible D gene TRBD1, 5 bases. Trimming took 5 bases from V and 4 from J, leaving 14 bases between them. Per germline, CDR1 SGHTA and CDR2 FQGTGA. The CDR3 sequence is 15 residues long. Here the CDR3 reads CASSPPDRPTGELFF. In DNA, the CDR3 is TGTGCCAGCAGCCCCCCCGACAGACCCACCGGGGAGCTGTTTTTT.

This clone was recorded a few times. This chain's CDR3 is CASSQSPGEWLTEAFF. DNA of the CDR3: TGCGCCAGCAGCCAGAGCCCGGGGGAATGGCTGACTGAAGCTTTCTTT. V usage is TRBV4-1 and J usage is TRBJ1-1; tentatively, D is TRBD1 (5 bases). The germline V gene has CDR1 MGHRA and CDR2 YSYEKL. The ends were cut back, 3 bases at V and 5 bases at J, with 19 bases in the middle. The CDR3 has 16 residues.

This clone occurred a few times. The V gene is TRBV30, the J gene TRBJ2-7; unclear D gene. With 3 bases removed from V and 5 bases from J, the gap between germline ends came to 17 bases. This CDR3 is built from 14 residues. Looked up from germline, CDR1 is GTSNPN and CDR2 is SVGIG (reference sequence). For the CDR3, the DNA is TGTGCCTGGAGCGCCCGGTCACGCGTCCACGAGCAGTACTTC. The encoded protein is CAWSARSRVHEQYF.